A selection of T cell receptor beta chains follows, all from one sample in a study of T cell responses to AZD1222 COVID-19 vaccine. TCRdb keeps only in-frame clones here, not all; method: immunoSEQ multiplex PCR. The table has about 96,000 clones, approximately 90% seen once. Material: peripheral blood, obtained on day 0 of AZD1222 vaccination. Receptors originate from an adult in good health. Each CDR3 is given with its conserved first and last residue. A D gene is named only where the DNA matches it firmly. Part of the rows lack a size; the others show once, few, many or a class for expanded clones.

CDR3 DNA,CDR3 protein,clone size,V gene,J gene,D gene
TGTGCCAGCAATGACGCGGGGAGGGGGCCCAGTGGCTACACCTTC,CASNDAGRGPSGYTF,.,TRBV5-6,TRBJ1-2,TRBD1
TGTGCCAGCAGACCAGGGGCAGATCAGCCCCAGCATTTT,CASRPGADQPQHF,.,TRBV28,TRBJ1-5,.
TGTGCCAGCAGTCCCCGACACGGGTCTGGAAACACCATATATTTT,CASSPRHGSGNTIYF,.,TRBV6-5,TRBJ1-3,.
TGTGCCAGCAGTTACTGGTCCCGACAGGACTACAATGAGCAGTTCTTC,CASSYWSRQDYNEQFF,.,TRBV6-5,TRBJ2-1,.
TGCGCCAGCGTTAAGACGCCACAAGGGAATAATTCACCCCTCCACTTT,CASVKTPQGNNSPLHF,few,TRBV4-1,TRBJ1-6,.
TGCGCCAGCAGCTACCCGGGACTTGGGGGAGGGGAGACCCAGTACTTC,CASSYPGLGGGETQYF,.,TRBV4-1,TRBJ2-5,TRBD2
TGTGCCATCAGGGAGGACAGTTTTAAGAATTCACCCCTCCACTTT,CAIREDSFKNSPLHF,.,TRBV10-3,TRBJ1-6,.
TGTGCCAGCAGTTCCCCTTGGGGGGCGAATTCACCCCTCCACTTT,CASSSPWGANSPLHF,once,TRBV27,TRBJ1-6,.
TGTGCCAGCAGTGGGGGGACAGGCGGACATCAGCCCCAGCATTTT,CASSGGTGGHQPQHF,once,TRBV2,TRBJ1-5,TRBD1
TGTGCCAGCAGCCAAGCCATCGGACAGGGTGGGGAAAAACTGTTTTTT,CASSQAIGQGGEKLFF,.,TRBV4-2,TRBJ1-4,TRBD1